The following is a T cell receptor beta chain sequence with its context. This CDR3 has 14 residues. Per the germline V gene, CDR1 is MDHEN and CDR2 is SYDVKM. Trimming shortened V by 7 bases and J by 2 bases, and 15 bases separated the two germline ends. Profiling relied on immunoSEQ multiplex PCR, and the TCRdb table lists in-frame clones only, not all of them. The table shows 150,000 or so clones, with approximately 88% occurring only once. This record comes from a study of T cell responses to AZD1222 COVID-19 vaccine. The source is an adult in good health. The input for sequencing was peripheral blood, taken on day 0 of MenACWY control vaccination. The rearrangement links TRBV28 to TRBJ2-7, with D perhaps matching TRBD2 (6 bases). DNA of the CDR3: TGTGCCAGCAACCGCGGCGGGAAGGCCTACGAGCAGTACTTC. It encodes CASNRGGKAYEQYF.